The rows below give T cell receptor beta chains drawn from one sample of a study of T-cell reconstitution after alpha-beta-depleted transplantation in children. TCRdb re-derived calls from the PCR reads in MiXCR, one entry per CDR3 protein. The data show a few hundred thousand distinct CDR3 sequences, about a tenth seen once. Sequences were derived from PBMCs, sampled before TCRalphabeta/CD19-depleted stem cell transplant. The receptors were sampled from a boy in the first two years of life with acute myeloid leukemia, due to receive a stem cell transplant. Both conserved end residues are part of each CDR3. Each record gives: V gene, D gene, J gene, clone size, CDR3 protein, CDR3 DNA. The D gene is left open where the match is weak. Size is stated for part of the rows, as once, few or many counts, or as a class when the clone is expanded.

V: TRBV7-2
D: -
J: TRBJ1-2
size: -
CDR3: CASSLAGNGYTF
DNA: TGTGCCAGCAGCTTAGCAGGGAACGGCTACACCTTC

V: TRBV5-1
D: TRBD1
J: TRBJ2-7
size: many
CDR3: CASSWDSGTGHYEQYF
DNA: TGCGCCAGCAGCTGGGATTCCGGGACAGGTCACTACGAGCAGTACTTC

V: TRBV10-3
D: -
J: TRBJ2-6
size: many
CDR3: CAISGTGANVLTF
DNA: TGTGCCATCAGCGGGACAGGGGCCAACGTCCTGACTTTC

V: TRBV6-4
D: TRBD2
J: TRBJ2-1
size: many
CDR3: CASSDFIAGENEQFF
DNA: TGTGCCAGCAGTGACTTTATAGCGGGAGAAAATGAGCAGTTCTTC

V: TRBV20-1
D: -
J: TRBJ2-1
size: many
CDR3: CSARPLRINYNEQFF
DNA: TGCAGTGCTAGACCTCTGCGGATCAACTACAATGAGCAGTTCTTC

V: TRBV19
D: -
J: TRBJ1-1
size: few
CDR3: CAITESGPWTEAFF
DNA: TGTGCCATTACTGAAAGTGGACCCTGGACTGAAGCTTTCTTT

V: TRBV7-6
D: TRBD2
J: TRBJ2-7
size: few
CDR3: CASSLGTSATYEQYF
DNA: TGTGCCAGCAGCTTAGGGACTAGCGCAACCTACGAGCAGTACTTC

V: TRBV20-1
D: -
J: TRBJ2-7
size: many
CDR3: CSASEGGYEQYF
DNA: TGCAGTGCTAGTGAGGGGGGCTACGAGCAGTACTTC

V: TRBV28
D: -
J: TRBJ2-7
size: many
CDR3: CASMELSGVLYEQYF
DNA: TGTGCCAGCATGGAGCTATCGGGAGTTCTCTACGAGCAGTACTTC

V: TRBV12-3/TRBV12-4
D: -
J: TRBJ2-4
size: many
CDR3: CASSLTAPGENIQYF
DNA: TGTGCCAGCAGTTTAACAGCTCCCGGGGAAAACATTCAGTACTTC